The subject of this entry is one T cell receptor (beta chain). Sequence at one end of the junction differs from germline and may be a read error. The data derive from a study of blood T cell repertoires in COVID-19. On the study more broadly: Sites in the United States, Italy and Spain provided acute and convalescent COVID-19 samples.

Original data processing: Amplification of reference gene primers provided the estimated nucleated cell counts. Sequenced by immunoSEQ multiplex PCR; TCRdb stores in-frame clones only, minus some. That table supplies the V and J calls and clone size; D and trimming were determined from the DNA. The sample comprises roughly 60,000 clones, approximately 80% of which are singletons, and 25% to 40% rests with the top ten. Input material: peripheral blood. The source is a human donor in a cohort sampled during active COVID-19.

This CDR3 is CASSDSNSGDYNEQFF. CDR3 nucleotides: TGTGCCAGCAGCGACTCTAATAGCGGGGATTACAATGAGCAGTTCTTC. This chain joins TRBV6-4 and TRBJ2-1, with 8 bases matching TRBD2. CDR3 size: 16 residues. Germline V gene sequence: CDR1 MRHNA, CDR2 SNTAGT.